Described below is a single TCR beta chain sequence and its context. The data are from a study of control samples from healthy donors and cancer patients. The ends were cut back, 0 bases at V and 1 base at J, with 16 bases in the middle. This CDR3 comprises 19 residues. The V gene's germline CDR1 is MRHNA and CDR2 SNTAGT. The repertoire was sequenced with immunoSEQ multiplex PCR; TCRdb's copy has only in-frame clones and lacks some. The sample shows roughly 43,000 clones, around 87% of them seen only once. The sample comprised PBMCs. The TCR comes from a woman aged 55-75 years with lung cancer. The genes are TRBV6-4 and TRBJ1-6; no definite D call. CDR3 DNA: TGTGCCAGCAGTGACTCGATTATACAGTTGGTATCCTATAATTCACCCCTCCACTTT. It translates to CASSDSIIQLVSYNSPLHF.